One sample yielded the 30 T cell receptor beta chains listed below, sequenced in a study of cytomegalovirus exposure and HLA in healthy donors. PCR involved 60 Vbeta and 13 Jbeta primers. Libraries were prepared by immunoSEQ multiplex PCR; TCRdb keeps only in-frame clonotypes and omits some of them. The repertoire holds 100,000 to 150,000 clones, with 83% as singletons. Sequences were obtained from PBMCs. These receptor sequences come from a woman aged 40 to 50 in good health and CMV-seropositive.

DNA for the CDR3: TGTGCCAGCAGTTTAGGGGTAGGGCAGGGGGTCGGTCAGCCCCAGCATTTT. It encodes CASSLGVGQGVGQPQHF. The J gene is TRBJ1-5, the V gene TRBV28, with 7 bases aligning to TRBD1. This CDR3 has 17 amino acids. The germline gives CDR1 MDHEN, CDR2 SYDVKM. With V trimmed by 2 bases and J by 6 bases, 13 bases remained unmatched.

The chain recombines TRBV15 with TRBJ2-5; D not certain. The end of the DNA is better explained by TRBJ2-7, so the J call may be wrong. From germline, CDR1 is LNHNV and CDR2 YYDKDF (reference sequence). This CDR3 contains 14 residues. This CDR3 is CATSRRGAAYEQYF. Written as DNA, the CDR3 is TGTGCCACCAGCCGACGAGGAGCCGCCTACGAGCAGTACTTC.

The chain recombines TRBV9 with TRBJ2-2; D may be TRBD2 (5 bases). The germline gives CDR1 SGDLS, CDR2 YYNGEE. Trimming removed 3 bases from V and 1 base from J, with 13 bases in between. The CDR3 consists of 16 residues. The CDR3 bases are TGTGCCAGCAGCGCCGGGGTAGTTTGGAACACCGGGGAGCTGTTTTTT. Translation gives CASSAGVVWNTGELFF.

The gene calls are TRBV6-5 and TRBJ1-2, with 9 bases fitting TRBD1. Unmatched junction bases numbered 4, after V lost 4 bases and J lost 4 bases. The germline CDR1 and CDR2 sequences are MNHEY and SVGAGI. This CDR3 comprises 14 residues. Here the CDR3 reads CASSWVGQGYGYTF. The CDR3 region has the DNA TGTGCCAGCAGTTGGGTGGGACAGGGCTATGGCTACACCTTC.

This rearrangement joins TRBV30 to TRBJ2-2; TRBD1 might be the D (7 bases). Looked up from germline, CDR1 is GTSNPN and CDR2 is SVGIG (reference sequence). The CDR3 is 13 amino acids. Trimming removed 7 bases at V and 7 bases at J, with 16 bases between. Here the CDR3 DNA reads TGTGCCTTGGAGGGCAGGGGGGACGGGGAGCTGTTTTTT. The encoded protein is CALEGRGDGELFF.

V is TRBV7-2 and J is TRBJ2-7; 9 bases are a match to TRBD2. In germline, CDR1 is SGHTA, CDR2 FQGNSA. The CDR3 totals 15 residues. V shed 1 base, J shed 4 bases, and the junction held 5 bases outside the gene matches. The CDR3 coding sequence is TGTGCCAGCAGCTTAGAGCTAGCGGGAACTTACGAGCAGTACTTC. Its protein product is CASSLELAGTYEQYF.

V and J are TRBV28 and TRBJ1-5; D possibly corresponds to TRBD1 (5 bases). Germline assignment: CDR1 MDHEN and CDR2 SYDVKM. CDR3 length: 14 amino acids. Trimming took off 5 bases at V and 2 bases at J, with 10 bases between the two ends. In DNA form, the CDR3 reads TGTGCCAGCAGTCCCATCAGGGGCAATCAGCCCCAGCATTTT. Translated: CASSPIRGNQPQHF.

The rearrangement links TRBV5-6 to TRBJ2-3; 7 nucleotides align to TRBD1. The germline V gene encodes CDR1 SGHDT and CDR2 YYEEEE. The CDR3 runs to 16 residues. V gave up 7 bases and J gave up 0 bases; unmatched junction bases: 11. The CDR3: CASLDRARTSTDTQYF. The CDR3 region has the DNA TGTGCCAGCCTCGACAGGGCCCGAACTAGCACAGATACGCAGTATTTT.

This clone was counted a few times. The rearrangement joins TRBV28 to TRBJ1-1; D might be TRBD1 (6 bases). The CDR3 runs to 13 residues. The V gene lost 8 bases and the J gene lost 4 bases, with 14 bases spanning the gap. Germline CDR1 and CDR2: MDHEN and SYDVKM. In DNA, the CDR3 is TGTGCCAGCGGTGGAAACAGGGCCACTGAAGCTTTCTTT. Encoded protein: CASGGNRATEAFF.

The rearrangement uses TRBV29-1 and TRBJ2-1; 8 bases agree with TRBD2. The CDR3 is made up of 13 amino acids. Germline lookup yields CDR1 SQVTM and CDR2 ANQGSEA. V shed 7 bases, J shed 7 bases, and the junction held 9 bases outside the gene matches. The CDR3 spells CSGRSGSVNEQFF. CDR3 nucleotide sequence: TGCAGCGGACGCAGCGGGAGTGTAAATGAGCAGTTCTTC.

V usage is TRBV21-1 and J usage is TRBJ1-1. TRBV21-1 is classified as a pseudogene. CDR3 length equals 9 residues. In DNA form, the CDR3 reads TGTGCCCTTAGCACTGAAGCTTTCTTT. Its translation: CALSTEAFF.

The V gene is TRBV4-3, the J gene TRBJ2-7, with TRBD2 matching over 8 bases. The V gene's germline CDR1 is LGHNA and CDR2 YSLEER. With V trimmed by 3 bases and J by 4 bases, 5 bases remained unmatched. The CDR3 is made up of 14 amino acids. CDR3 sequence reads: CASSHRSGSYEQYF. The DNA of the CDR3 is TGCGCCAGCAGCCACCGAAGCGGGAGTTACGAGCAGTACTTC.

This chain links TRBV5-8 with TRBJ2-7; 7 bases line up with TRBD2. The V segment lost 0 bases and the J segment 4 bases; nucleotides outside the gene matches: 4. The CDR3 spans 14 residues. Germline V CDR1 and CDR2: SGHTS, YDEGEE. The CDR3 coding sequence is TGTGCCAGCAGCTTGGGACTAGCAGATTACGAGCAGTACTTC. It encodes CASSLGLADYEQYF. The complete variable domain, with remaining parts taken from reference TRBV5-8 and TRBJ2-7, reads EAGVTQSPTHLIKTRGQQATLRCSPISGHTSVYWYQQALGLGLQFLLWYDEGEERNRGNFPPRFSGRQFPNYSSELNVNALELEDSALYLCASSLGLADYEQYFGPGTRLTVT.

The chain recombines TRBV10-2 with TRBJ2-1; 8 nucleotides match TRBD2. The CDR3 totals 14 residues. V dropped 4 bases and J dropped 4; count of bases not matched to a gene: 3. The V gene's germline CDR1 is WSHSY and CDR2 SAAADI. The CDR3 DNA follows: TGCGCCAGCAGTGTAACTAGCGGATACAATGAGCAGTTCTTC. It encodes CASSVTSGYNEQFF.

V gene TRBV7-9 combines with J gene TRBJ1-2, with a weak D call TRBD1 (6 bases). Germline CDR1 is SEHNR and CDR2 is FQNEAQ (reference sequence). The CDR3 is made up of 15 amino acids. Deletions cut 4 bases from V and 5 bases from J, with 17 bases between. The CDR3 DNA sequence: TGTGCCAGCAGCTCCCCCGACAGGCCGATATATGGCTACACCTTC. Amino acids: CASSSPDRPIYGYTF.

As to this clone: A read error may account for a junction end that differs from germline. The genes are TRBV7-8 and TRBJ1-1; D unclear. This CDR3 has 13 amino acids. Germline CDR1 reads SGHVS; CDR2 reads FQNEAQ. DNA for the CDR3: TGTGCCAGCAGCATAGCCCAGGTCGTTGAAGCTTTCTTT. Its protein product is CASSIAQVVEAFF.

The rearrangement uses TRBV28 and TRBJ2-5, with 9 nucleotides matching TRBD2. Unmatched junction bases numbered 7, after V lost 3 bases and J lost 2 bases. The CDR3 totals 16 residues. Per germline, CDR1 MDHEN and CDR2 SYDVKM. The CDR3 region has the DNA TGTGCCAGCAGTTTTGTGTCTAGCGGGATTCAAGAGACCCAGTACTTC. Translation gives CASSFVSSGIQETQYF.

This rearrangement joins TRBV5-8 to TRBJ1-3, with TRBD1 as a possible D gene (5 bases). Germline V gene data show CDR1 as SGHTS and CDR2 as YDEGEE. Between the trimmed V and J ends, which lost 0 bases and 4 bases, there was a span of 8 bases. The CDR3 spans 14 residues. The CDR3 sequence: CASSLEQAGNTIYF. CDR3 DNA: TGTGCCAGCAGCTTGGAACAGGCCGGAAACACCATATATTTT.

J is TRBJ2-2 and V is TRBV19; D is undetermined. Per germline, CDR1 LNHDA and CDR2 SQIVND (reference sequence). The CDR3 sequence is 12 residues long. V was trimmed by 5 bases and J by 3 bases, leaving 4 bases between them. DNA for the CDR3: TGTGCCAGTAGTCTCCACACCGGGGAGCTGTTTTTT. Protein: CASSLHTGELFF.

This chain joins TRBV20-1 and TRBJ2-5, with D unclear. The CDR3 spans 11 residues. Germline values: CDR1 DFQATT, CDR2 SNEGSKA (reference sequence). Trimming removed 2 bases from V and 4 bases from J, with 5 bases in between. In DNA, the CDR3 is TGCAGTGCTAGACAGGCAGAGACCCAGTACTTC. This translates into CSARQAETQYF.

This chain joins TRBV27 and TRBJ1-5; 7 nucleotides match TRBD1. The V segment lost 5 bases and the J segment 6 bases; nucleotides outside the gene matches: 7. This CDR3 region has 14 residues. The germline V gene encodes CDR1 MNHEY and CDR2 SMNVEV (reference sequence). CDR3 sequence reads: CASSRQGASQPQHF. In DNA, the CDR3 is TGTGCCAGCAGTCGACAGGGAGCCAGTCAGCCCCAGCATTTT.

The chain joins TRBV10-3 to TRBJ2-3, with TRBD1 identical over 7 bases. There are 15 residues in the CDR3. V shed 6 bases, J shed 3 bases, and the junction held 9 bases outside the gene matches. Germline CDR1 ENHRY, CDR2 SYGVKD. CDR3 nucleotides: TGTGCCATCAGACCTAGACAGGGTGGGACAGATACGCAGTATTTT. Its translation is CAIRPRQGGTDTQYF.

The chain uses TRBV7-8 and TRBJ2-7; 8 bases line up with TRBD1. This CDR3 contains 15 residues. J lost 4 bases, V lost 1 base, and 6 bases had no gene match. Germline assignment: CDR1 SGHVS and CDR2 FQNEAQ. CDR3 nucleotides: TGTGCCAGCAGCTTAGTGGCAGGGGGCGATTACGAGCAGTACTTC. Encoded protein: CASSLVAGGDYEQYF.

CDR3 sequence (DNA): TGCGCCAGCAGCCATGGAGACAGGGTCGGCGGGGAGCTGTTTTTT. Translating gives CASSHGDRVGGELFF. V is TRBV4-1 and J is TRBJ2-2; the match to TRBD1 covers 7 bases. Germline values: CDR1 MGHRA, CDR2 YSYEKL. Trimming took 3 bases from V and 7 from J; bases not matched to a gene: 8. The CDR3 covers 15 residues.

The chain recombines TRBV9 with TRBJ2-2, with 14 bases identical to TRBD2. Germline CDR1 is SGDLS and CDR2 is YYNGEE. The CDR3 covers 16 residues. V lost 8 bases and J lost 5; bases outside the gene matches: 8. The CDR3 nucleotides read TGTGCCAGTCGGGGACTAGCGGGAGCTAATACCGGGGAGCTGTTTTTT. Protein product: CASRGLAGANTGELFF. Complete variable domain (other parts from reference TRBV9 and TRBJ2-2): DSGVTQTPKHLITATGQRVTLRCSPRSGDLSVYWYQQSLDQGLQFLIQYYNGEERAKGNILERFSAQQFPDLHSELNLSSLELGDSALYFCASRGLAGANTGELFFGEGSRLTVL.

The J gene is TRBJ2-3, the V gene TRBV10-2; 12 bases are a match to TRBD2. V lost 6 bases, J lost 5 bases, and 6 bases stayed unmatched. CDR1 is WSHSY, CDR2 SAAADI, per germline. CDR3 length equals 15 residues. As DNA, the CDR3 is TGCGCCAGCAGACTGACTAGCGGGAGAGGAGATACGCAGTATTTT. This sequence encodes CASRLTSGRGDTQYF.

The V gene is TRBV7-2, the J gene TRBJ2-7; tentative D call: TRBD1 (5 bases). The V gene lost 3 bases and the J gene lost 3 bases, with 9 bases spanning the gap. The CDR3 spans 13 residues. Germline CDR1 reads SGHTA; CDR2 reads FQGNSA. The CDR3 DNA follows: TGTGCCAGCAGCTTCCTGACAGACTACGAGCAGTACTTC. It encodes CASSFLTDYEQYF.

This clone was observed a few times. V and J are TRBV18 and TRBJ2-7; 11 bases line up with TRBD2. The CDR3 is made up of 20 amino acids. Germline loops: CDR1 KGHSH, CDR2 LQKENI. J was trimmed by 0 bases and V by 2 bases; bases with no gene match: 15. As DNA, the CDR3 is TGTGCCAGCTCACCAAAGGCGAGACTAGCGGGGTCGTATAGCTCCTACGAGCAGTACTTC. As protein: CASSPKARLAGSYSSYEQYF.

J is TRBJ2-3 and V is TRBV30; 11 bases line up with TRBD2. Germline V gene lookup returns CDR1 GTSNPN and CDR2 SVGIG (reference sequence). The V gene end was trimmed by 5 bases and the J gene end by 2 bases; junction bases not matched to a gene: 9. This CDR3 has 16 residues. The CDR3 region is CAWGPGLAGTTDTQYF. For the CDR3, the DNA is TGTGCCTGGGGGCCTGGACTAGCGGGTACCACAGATACGCAGTATTTT.

This clone was detected a few times. This chain joins TRBV27 and TRBJ2-4; the D gene is possibly TRBD2 (5 bases). CDR1 and CDR2 from the germline V gene are MNHEY and SMNVEV (reference sequence). The CDR3 is 15 residues long. Trimming pared 5 bases from V and 2 bases from J, leaving 13 bases between. In DNA, the CDR3 is TGTGCCAGCAGTCCCTCCCCGGGGACCAAAAACATTCAGTACTTC. Protein product: CASSPSPGTKNIQYF.